What follows are 2 T cell receptor beta chains derived from one specimen sequenced in a study of OX40 agonist ivuxolimab in advanced cancers. Libraries were prepared by immunoSEQ multiplex PCR; TCRdb keeps only in-frame clonotypes and omits some of them. The sample consists of fewer than 90,000 clones, 88% of them appearing once. The material sequenced was CD4+ or CD8+ T cells sorted from blood, taken in a trial of the OX40 agonist ivuxolimab. The receptors derive from an adult with an advanced solid tumor such as melanoma, head and neck, liver or kidney cancer.

The chain is built from TRBV23-1 and TRBJ2-4, with 8 bases aligning to TRBD1. TRBV23-1 is noted as an ORF with a role that remains uncertain. CDR3 length: 16 residues. V shed 7 bases, J shed 2 bases, and the junction held 10 bases outside the gene matches. The CDR3 coding sequence is TGCGCCAGCACCCGCGACAGGGGCTGTACCAAAAACATTCAGTACTTC. It specifies CASTRDRGCTKNIQYF.

The gene calls are TRBV5-1 and TRBJ2-5; D gene uncertain. The CDR3 runs to 13 residues. V was clipped by 1 base and J by 4 bases, with 8 bases between them. Germline values: CDR1 SGHRS, CDR2 YFSETQ. CDR3 sequence: CASSLQGLETQYF. CDR3 DNA: TGCGCCAGCAGCTTGCAAGGGCTAGAGACCCAGTACTTC. The full variable domain, its missing parts supplied by reference TRBV5-1 and TRBJ2-5, is KAGVTQTPRYLIKTRGQQVTLSCSPISGHRSVSWYQQTPGQGLQFLFEYFSETQRNKGNFPGRFSGRQFSNSRSEMNVSTLELGDSALYLCASSLQGLETQYFGPGTRLLVL.